Listed here is a single T cell receptor (beta chain). Antigen: not known. Profiling relied on immunoSEQ multiplex PCR, and the TCRdb table lists in-frame clones only, not all of them. The data hold about 50,000 clones, with approximately 80% observed a single time. This record belongs to a study of OX40 agonist ivuxolimab in advanced cancers. Study results and limitations: CD4+ T cells averaged fewer expanded clones than CD8+ T cells.

The CDR3 sequence is 15 residues long. Trimming shortened V by 5 bases and J by 1 base, and 15 bases separated the two germline ends. Germline CDR1 and CDR2: MNHNS and SASEGT. Sample: CD4+ or CD8+ T cells sorted from blood, taken in a trial of the OX40 agonist ivuxolimab. The chain uses TRBV6-1 and TRBJ2-7, with D perhaps TRBD1 or TRBD2 (5 bases each). This TCR was sampled from an adult with an advanced solid tumor such as melanoma, head and neck, liver or kidney cancer. The CDR3 sequence: CASSPIRDDSYEQYF. The CDR3 DNA reads as TGTGCCAGCAGTCCTATTAGGGACGATTCCTACGAGCAGTACTTC.